The rows below give T cell receptor beta chains drawn from one sample of a study of early T cells in non-severe SARS-CoV-2 infection. TCRdb redid the calling of the 5' RACE reads with MiXCR, one entry per CDR3 protein. The sample holds 68,000 or so distinct CDR3 sequences, roughly 10% seen once. Source material: whole blood. The receptors here all came from an adult who was a healthcare worker with PCR-confirmed SARS-CoV-2 infection or an uninfected control (not recorded which). CDR3s leave out the opening cysteine and the closing phenylalanine or tryptophan.

J	V	CDR3
TRBJ2-5	TRBV7-9	ASSSTGGQETQY
TRBJ1-5	TRBV20-1	SARSRYAQPQH
TRBJ2-3	TRBV20-1	SARYGGSTDTQY
TRBJ2-1	TRBV5-4	ASSSSGTHNEQF
TRBJ2-7	TRBV28	VSSLTVSSGYEQY
TRBJ2-7	TRBV24-1	ATSDVRGEQY
TRBJ1-5	TRBV27	ASARGSNQPQH
TRBJ1-2	TRBV20-1	SARDRTGNDYT
TRBJ2-2	TRBV4-3	ASSPRLGILTGELF
TRBJ2-4	TRBV21-1	ANTGADKNIQY
TRBJ2-7	TRBV12-3/TRBV12-4	ASSSFAGQSSYEQY
TRBJ1-1	TRBV12-3/TRBV12-4	ASSLGTGIPEAF
TRBJ2-3	TRBV6-4	ASVLGTDTQY
TRBJ2-7	TRBV10-3	AISGSTGPPYEQY
TRBJ2-1	TRBV9	ASSVASSYNEQF
TRBJ2-3	TRBV14	ASSQGGTQY
TRBJ1-6	TRBV4-1	ASSRQGDSPLH
TRBJ2-6	TRBV14	ASSQRGSSGANVLT
TRBJ2-3	TRBV19	ASSIGRGGTQY
TRBJ1-5	TRBV10-1	ASSDRGDQPQH
TRBJ2-3	TRBV4-3	ASSLRDDTDTQY
TRBJ2-1	TRBV11-2	ASSFGPVPSYNEQF
TRBJ2-1	TRBV4-1	ASSQGDGSEQF
TRBJ2-4	TRBV12-3/TRBV12-4	ASSPGQGENIQY
TRBJ1-2	TRBV28	ASSLGDYGYT
TRBJ2-6	TRBV10-1	ASSGLAGRSGANVLT
TRBJ2-1	TRBV6-2/TRBV6-3	ASSYDSEANEQF